The entry that follows covers one T cell receptor beta chain sequence. No antigen is known for it. The assay was immunoSEQ multiplex PCR, and TCRdb's table has in-frame clones only and misses some. The sample carries approximately 17,000 clones, 79% recorded once. CD4+ T cells from unexposed donors were obtained before the COVID-19 pandemic (2011-2018). CD4+ T cells were isolated from the cells after more than nine days of culture. Testing used SARS-CoV-2 S/N and four cold-coronavirus spikes on unexposed-donor CD4+ T cells, cells permitting. The data belong to a study of CD4 T cells in relation to SARS-CoV-2 and coronaviruses. This CDR3 is built from 20 residues. Trimming took 0 bases from V and 2 from J; bases not matched to a gene: 12. From germline, CDR1 is SGHTA and CDR2 FQGTGA.

This receptor was identified in a human donor in good health. This chain links TRBV7-3 with TRBJ2-3, with TRBD2 identical over 12 bases. The sequenced material came from CD4+ T cells from PBMCs, cultured in vitro. As DNA, the CDR3 is TGTGCCAGCAGCTTAACCGCGGGCCCTAGCGGGAGGGCCCCCACAGATACGCAGTATTTT. Protein product: CASSLTAGPSGRAPTDTQYF.